In its sample, the clone carrying this TCR beta chain was seen a few times. Its antigen is as yet unknown. The sample belongs to a study of human T cells and chemical hapten exposure. The germline V gene encodes CDR1 SQVTM and CDR2 ANQGSEA. The CDR3 runs to 15 residues. V was pared by 4 bases and J by 4 bases, with 17 bases between. TCRdb called the RACE reads again in MiXCR, with one record for every CDR3 protein. Among about 120,000 distinct CDR3 sequences listed, approximately 10% were seen once. Findings and limits, study-wide: The number of TCRs above 1 in 1000 frequency did not change after DPC sensitization.

This sample's time point: patch test 3, about 24 weeks after DPC sensitization. The treatment here: therapeutic diphenylcyclopropenone sensitization with weekly scalp DPC. Alopecia patients deemed DPC-suitable, aged 18 to 70, excluding pregnancy. This chain joins TRBV29-1 and TRBJ1-5; D remains unclear. The TCR comes from a woman in her 50s with alopecia areata. Some clones in this sample may be carry-over from other donors' samples. Sequencing used whole blood, obtained in connection with sensitization to the hapten diphenylcyclopropenone (DPC). CDR3 bases: TGCAGCGTTGCGGACGGGCTCCTGGGGAATCAGCCCCAGCATTTT. Translated: CSVADGLLGNQPQHF.